The sequence of this T cell receptor (beta chain) was determined in a study of vaccination effects on CD4 cells after COVID-19. Study in general: Post-vaccine samples followed the second dose by a median of 72 days. Study results and limitations: Few convalescent patients were included, and no early post-infection timepoints were sampled.

This clone came up once. What it binds is not known. Measured with immunoSEQ multiplex PCR; TCRdb has only the in-frame clones, and not every one. The profile shows fewer than 15,000 clones, approximately 70% of them singletons. Antigen-specific CD4+ T cells were expanded with viral peptide pools in the ViraFEST assay before sequencing. Following culture for approximately 11 days, CD4+ T cells were isolated. Either the BNT162b2 or mRNA-1273 vaccine was given to participants in two doses. This clonotype was sampled from a human donor who received a COVID-19 vaccine. Sequenced here: CD4+ T cells from PBMCs cultured with HCoV-NL63 spike peptides, sampled after COVID-19 vaccination.

In nucleotides, the CDR3 is TGTGCCAGTAGAACAAGGGATCCTAACTATGGCTACACCTTC. Translation: CASRTRDPNYGYTF. This chain connects TRBV19 to TRBJ1-2; D not certain. The CDR3 has 14 residues. Germline V gene sequence: CDR1 LNHDA, CDR2 SQIVND (reference sequence). V lost 6 bases and J 0 bases, leaving 11 bases between the germline ends.